This T cell receptor (beta chain) was captured by sequencing in a study of blood T cells in healthy people across ages (dated by TCRdb to between 2014 and 2017). For the study in its entirety: In model experiments, template switching captured roughly one uniquely barcoded TCR beta cDNA molecule for every two T cells. The study analyzed two additional independent replicas of 1 million unique cDNA reads from the same blood draw for two donors, one aged 18 to 29 and one aged 80 or older. The donors were divided into four age groups: young (average around 17 years), middle-aged (approximately 39), aged (approximately 62) and long-lived (around 87). Using deep sequencing normalized with unique cDNA molecular identifiers, the study measured how TCR beta repertoire diversity changes with age. The study at large found these results: Observed TCR beta diversity per million T cells fell roughly linearly with age, and a significant reduction was already apparent by age roughly 40. Estimates of total diversity from one million sequenced T cells were regarded as lower bounds and underestimates. Conclusive comparison of naive and antigen-experienced compartments was prevented by the profiling of bulk unsorted PBMCs. The percentage of naive T cells measured by flow cytometry correlated strongly with observed TCR beta diversity. The CMV infection status of donors was not known, potentially confounding age-related changes in expanded clonotypes. The long-lived group showed more naive CD4+ T cells, fewer expanded clones and increased TCR diversity than the aged group, suggesting age selection.

About this clonotype itself: Its antigen has not been determined. One base away there is no much larger clone; base qualities are not given.

The CDR3 goes from the cysteine to the phenylalanine over 15 residues. Just the 45-base CDR3 DNA is kept, in frame starting at base 1. Reading the germline V gene gives CDR1 MDHEN and CDR2 SYDVKM. V and J lose 6 bases and 0 bases, and a span of 11 bases separates them. Library preparation was by 5' RACE. Data came from an Illumina HiSeq 2500. The second PCR ran for about 7 to 11 cycles and used a J-beta primer mix along with a sample-barcoded 5' primer. Each TCR beta cDNA molecule received a unique molecular identifier from a template-switch 5' adaptor carrying 12 random nucleotides. Each sample yielded at least 3 million CDR3-containing paired-end reads. First-strand cDNA synthesis was performed from all RNA using the Mint cDNA synthesis kit, with priming by a TRBC-specific oligonucleotide. All cDNA was treated with uracil-DNA glycosylase and then went through a first 18-cycle PCR with the universal primers M1SS and BC2_uni_R. The paper's data handling went like this. For normalization, 1 million high-quality reads were randomly selected from each sample, with every read carrying a distinct molecular identifier. Reads sharing molecular identifiers were discarded rather than binned into consensus sequences. MiTCR, set to a Q25 quality threshold and the strictest error-elimination algorithm, was used for CDR3 identification, clonotype clustering and error correction. A nonparametric unseen species model with Euler transformation was used to estimate lower-bound total TCR beta diversity. TCRdb applied fastp at Q25 and MiXCR to the public reads, then kept only in-frame beta chains. Entries that share a CDR3 protein sequence are merged under the most common genes and DNA. These V and J calls derive from TCRdb rather than the authors' analysis. The sample table shows nearly 800,000 distinct CDR3 sequences, and 20% to 30% are seen once. Together, the top ten hold 3% to 4% of the sample.

Donors were a few dozen systemically healthy Caucasian individuals from Russia aged 6 to 90 years. Each donor gave about 9.7 milliliters of peripheral blood, drawn into EDTA-treated Vacutainer tubes. PBMCs were isolated by Ficoll-Paque density-gradient centrifugation, with at least 6.5 million obtained per sample. Total RNA, at least 6 micrograms per sample, was extracted from PBMCs with Trizol reagent. Naive CD45RAhigh/CD27high T cell percentages were measured by flow cytometry on a PBMC aliquot from every donor. The sample was also linked to a second study, of T cells of mothers and their children. In that second paper, the authors write: The donors were nine systemically healthy Caucasian individuals, made up of three mothers and their six children. cDNA synthesis consumed the entire amount of extracted RNA, loaded at 1.5 ug RNA in each 15 ul reaction. In the second PCR, sample barcodes and 2-4 random nucleotides were introduced via the M1S primer. Over 9.5 million TCR beta CDR3 reads were obtained for each mother, and approximately 2.9 million reads were obtained for each child. TCR recombination output is similarly shaped by thymic selection in related and unrelated pairs, with a minor effect exerted by inherited differences. Related mother-child pairs always showed normalized repertoire overlap that was slightly higher than in unrelated mother-child pairs, though the difference was never significant. No persistent microchimeric T cell clones were found, with a detection sensitivity of 85 to 100 clones per million clonotypes. Deep NGS was used in the study to compare the TCR beta repertoires of mothers and children and to look for features that separate related mother-child pairs from unrelated individuals. On average, the children were roughly 11 +/- 4 years old, while the mothers were about 38 +/- 4 years old. After adapters were ligated using NEBNext reagents, the libraries underwent 100+100 nt paired-end sequencing on an Illumina HiSeq 2000. To prevent cross-contamination, the mother and child libraries were prepared one month apart and sequenced in separate runs. Each donor had between 500,000 and 2,000,000 distinct TCR beta clonotypes identified. Naive TCR beta clonotypes were estimated from low-frequency clonotypes matched to each donor's FACS-determined naive share, without sorting.

Sequenced sample: blood. This clonotype originated in a boy aged 5-17 years in good health. Recombination connected TRBV28 to TRBJ1-4, with TRBD1 perhaps the D gene, on 5 matching bases. CDR3 region: CASRGGATTNEKLFF. The DNA is TGTGCCAGCAGGGGAGGGGCCACAACTAATGAAAAACTGTTTTTT.